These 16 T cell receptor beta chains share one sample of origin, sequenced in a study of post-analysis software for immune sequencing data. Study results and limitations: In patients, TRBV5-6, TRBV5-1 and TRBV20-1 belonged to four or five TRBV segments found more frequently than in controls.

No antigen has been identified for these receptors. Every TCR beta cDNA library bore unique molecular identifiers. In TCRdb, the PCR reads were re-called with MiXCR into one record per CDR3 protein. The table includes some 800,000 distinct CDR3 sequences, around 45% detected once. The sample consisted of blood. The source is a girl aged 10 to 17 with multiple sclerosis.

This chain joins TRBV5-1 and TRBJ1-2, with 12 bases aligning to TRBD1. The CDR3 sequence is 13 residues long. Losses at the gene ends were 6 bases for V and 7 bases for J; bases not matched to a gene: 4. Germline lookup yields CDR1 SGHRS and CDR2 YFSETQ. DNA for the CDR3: TGCGCCAGCAAAGGGACAGGGGGCTCTGGCTACACCTTC. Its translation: CASKGTGGSGYTF.

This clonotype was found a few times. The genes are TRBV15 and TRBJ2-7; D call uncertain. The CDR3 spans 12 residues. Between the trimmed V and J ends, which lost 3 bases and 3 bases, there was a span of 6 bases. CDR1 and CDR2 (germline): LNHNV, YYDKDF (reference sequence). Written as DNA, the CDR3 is TGTGCCACCAGCAGCCCAGGCTACGAGCAGTACTTC. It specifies CATSSPGYEQYF. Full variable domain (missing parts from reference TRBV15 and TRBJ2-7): DAMVIQNPRYQVTQFGKPVTLSCSQTLNHNVMYWYQQKSSQAPKLLFHYYDKDFNNEADTPDNFQSRRPNTSFCFLDIRSPGLGDTAMYLCATSSPGYEQYFGPGTRLTVT.

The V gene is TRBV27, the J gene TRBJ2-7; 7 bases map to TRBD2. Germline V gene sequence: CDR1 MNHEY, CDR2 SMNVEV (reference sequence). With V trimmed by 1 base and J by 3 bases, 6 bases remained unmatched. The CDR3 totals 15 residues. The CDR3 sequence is CASSLWASGIYEQYF. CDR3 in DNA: TGTGCCAGCAGTTTATGGGCTAGCGGAATCTACGAGCAGTACTTC.

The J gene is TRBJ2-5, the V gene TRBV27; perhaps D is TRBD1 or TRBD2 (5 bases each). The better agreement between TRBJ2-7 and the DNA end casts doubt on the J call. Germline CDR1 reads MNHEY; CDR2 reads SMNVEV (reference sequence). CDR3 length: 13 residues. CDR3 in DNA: TGTGCCAGCAGTTGGGTCCGGGGCCGCGAGCAGTACTTC. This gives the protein CASSWVRGREQYF.

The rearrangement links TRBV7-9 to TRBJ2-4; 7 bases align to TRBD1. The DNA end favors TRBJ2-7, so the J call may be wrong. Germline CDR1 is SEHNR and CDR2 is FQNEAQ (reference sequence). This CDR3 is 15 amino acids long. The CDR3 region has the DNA TGTGCCAGCAGCTTAGTCGACAGGGTTGTGTACGAGCAGTACTTC. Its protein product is CASSLVDRVVYEQYF.

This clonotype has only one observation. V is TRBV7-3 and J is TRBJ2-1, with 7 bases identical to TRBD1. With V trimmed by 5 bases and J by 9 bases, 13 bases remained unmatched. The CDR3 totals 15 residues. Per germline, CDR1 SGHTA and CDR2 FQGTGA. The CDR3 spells CASSPRQGPQVEQFF. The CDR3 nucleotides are TGTGCCAGCAGCCCCCGACAGGGCCCTCAGGTTGAGCAGTTCTTC.

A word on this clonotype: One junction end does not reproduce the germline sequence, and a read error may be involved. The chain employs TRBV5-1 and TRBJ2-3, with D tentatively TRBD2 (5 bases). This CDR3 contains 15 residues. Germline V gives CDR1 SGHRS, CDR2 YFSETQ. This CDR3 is CANSLVGSSTDTQYF. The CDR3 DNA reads TGCGCCAACAGCCTAGTGGGGAGTAGCACAGATACGCAGTATTTT.

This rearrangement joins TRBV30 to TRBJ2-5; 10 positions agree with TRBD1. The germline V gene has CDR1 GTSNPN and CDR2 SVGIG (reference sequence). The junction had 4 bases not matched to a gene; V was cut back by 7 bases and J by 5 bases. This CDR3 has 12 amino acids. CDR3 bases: TGTGCCTTCGACAGGGGGCAGGAGACCCAGTACTTC. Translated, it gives CAFDRGQETQYF.

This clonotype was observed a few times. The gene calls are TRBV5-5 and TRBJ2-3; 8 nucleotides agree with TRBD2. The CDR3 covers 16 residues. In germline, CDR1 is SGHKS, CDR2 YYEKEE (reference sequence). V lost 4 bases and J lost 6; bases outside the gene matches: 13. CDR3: CASSPTISGSRDTQYF. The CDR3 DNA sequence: TGTGCCAGCAGCCCCACCATAAGCGGGAGTAGGGATACGCAGTATTTT.

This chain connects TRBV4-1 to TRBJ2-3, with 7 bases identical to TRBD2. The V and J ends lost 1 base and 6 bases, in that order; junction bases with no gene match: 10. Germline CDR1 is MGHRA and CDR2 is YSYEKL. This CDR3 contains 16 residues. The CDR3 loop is CASSQASSGPTDTQYF. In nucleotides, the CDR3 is TGCGCCAGCAGCCAAGCGTCTAGCGGACCCACGGATACGCAGTATTTT.

The CDR3 DNA reads TGCGCCAGCAGCTCCGGACTAGCGGGAGGCGCCGGGGAGCTGTTTTTT. This encodes CASSSGLAGGAGELFF. The chain couples TRBV5-1 to TRBJ2-2; TRBD2 matches 14 bases. Germline CDR1 reads SGHRS; CDR2 reads YFSETQ. V lost 3 bases and J lost 6; bases outside the gene matches: 4. The CDR3 is made up of 16 amino acids.

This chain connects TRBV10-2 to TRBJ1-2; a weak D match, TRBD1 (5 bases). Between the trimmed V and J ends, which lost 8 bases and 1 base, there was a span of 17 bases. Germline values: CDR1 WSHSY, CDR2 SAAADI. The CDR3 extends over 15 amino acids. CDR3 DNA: TGCGCCAGCCATGGGGCAGGCTACCTTAACTATGGCTACACCTTC. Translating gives CASHGAGYLNYGYTF.

Here the CDR3 DNA reads TGCAGCGTTTTGGTCTCTGAAGCTTTCTTT. It is translated as CSVLVSEAFF. J is TRBJ1-1 and V is TRBV29-1; D call uncertain. The V end lost 5 bases, the J end lost 6 bases, and 7 bases lay between the germline ends. Germline lookup yields CDR1 SQVTM and CDR2 ANQGSEA. This CDR3 spans 10 amino acids.

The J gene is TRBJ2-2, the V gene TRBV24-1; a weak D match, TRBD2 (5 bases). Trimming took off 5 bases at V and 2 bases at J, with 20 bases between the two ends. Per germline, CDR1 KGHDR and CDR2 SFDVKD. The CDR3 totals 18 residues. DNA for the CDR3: TGTGCCACCAGTGGCCCACCCAAGAGCGGAATTAACACCGGGGAGCTGTTTTTT. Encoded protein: CATSGPPKSGINTGELFF.

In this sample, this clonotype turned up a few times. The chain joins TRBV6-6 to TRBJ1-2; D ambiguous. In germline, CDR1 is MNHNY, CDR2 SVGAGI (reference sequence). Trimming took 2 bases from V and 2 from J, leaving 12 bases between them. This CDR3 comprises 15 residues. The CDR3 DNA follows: TGTGCCAGCAGTTACAGGGCAGGAACCAACTATGGCTACACCTTC. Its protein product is CASSYRAGTNYGYTF.

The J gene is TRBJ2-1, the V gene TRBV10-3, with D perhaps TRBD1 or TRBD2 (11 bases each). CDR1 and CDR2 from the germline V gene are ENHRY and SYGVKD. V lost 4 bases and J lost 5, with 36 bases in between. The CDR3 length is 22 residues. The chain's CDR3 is CAISGPRTGGSSSGRPDNEQFF. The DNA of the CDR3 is TGTGCCATCAGTGGCCCTCGGACAGGGGGCTCGTCTAGCGGGAGGCCCGACAATGAGCAGTTCTTC.